One sample yielded the 8 T cell receptor beta chains listed below, sequenced in a study of OX40 agonist ivuxolimab in advanced cancers. The assay was immunoSEQ multiplex PCR, and TCRdb's table has in-frame clones only and misses some. The table has roughly 100,000 clones, under 95% seen once. Specimen: CD4+ or CD8+ T cells sorted from blood, collected in a trial of the OX40 agonist ivuxolimab. The receptor set was obtained from an adult with an advanced solid tumor such as melanoma, head and neck, liver or kidney cancer.

A remark on this clone: The same CDR3 also results from other DNA sequences found in this sample. The chain couples TRBV7-8 to TRBJ2-5; D might be TRBD2 (6 bases). V dropped 6 bases and J dropped 7 bases, with 21 bases sitting between them. The CDR3 consists of 15 residues. Per germline, CDR1 SGHVS and CDR2 FQNEAQ. CDR3 amino acids: CASSLRILAGGTQYF. In DNA form, the CDR3 reads TGTGCCAGCAGTTTAAGGATACTAGCAGGTGGGACCCAGTACTTC.

This chain connects TRBV30 to TRBJ1-3; D gene ambiguous. Per germline, CDR1 GTSNPN and CDR2 SVGIG (reference sequence). V lost 5 bases and J 7 bases, leaving 21 bases between the germline ends. The CDR3 loop spans 15 amino acids. The chain's CDR3 is CAWFPHPVPPNTIYF. CDR3 bases: TGTGCCTGGTTCCCACACCCCGTTCCCCCGAACACCATATATTTT.

This rearrangement joins TRBV27 to TRBJ1-2, with a weak D call TRBD1 (6 bases). Germline V gene data show CDR1 as MNHEY and CDR2 as SMNVEV (reference sequence). The germline V and J ends were trimmed by 2 bases and 1 base, with 8 bases remaining between them. The CDR3 spans 14 residues. CDR3 bases: TGTGCCAGCAGTTTAGGACAGAATAACTATGGCTACACCTTC. Translating gives CASSLGQNNYGYTF.

The chain employs TRBV7-9 and TRBJ1-2, with TRBD1 matching over 8 bases. Germline lookup yields CDR1 SEHNR and CDR2 FQNEAQ (reference sequence). This CDR3 has 14 amino acids. Germline trimming cut 5 bases from V and 8 bases from J; bases unmatched to any gene: 10. CDR3 DNA: TGTGCCAGCAGCGATGGACAGGGTTTCTTCGGCTACACCTTC. Amino acids: CASSDGQGFFGYTF.

The chain joins TRBV6-5 to TRBJ1-5; 7 bases align to TRBD1. The germline V gene has CDR1 MNHEY and CDR2 SVGAGI. This CDR3 region has 12 residues. J gave up 10 bases and V 5 bases, and 5 bases lay outside the gene matches. The CDR3: CASSRQGGPQHF. In nucleotides, the CDR3 is TGTGCCAGCAGTCGACAGGGAGGACCCCAGCATTTT.

This chain connects TRBV7-2 to TRBJ2-3; the D gene is possibly TRBD2 (5 bases). Trimming took 5 bases from V and 1 from J, leaving 13 bases between them. Germline values: CDR1 SGHTA, CDR2 FQGNSA. CDR3 length: 15 amino acids. The chain's CDR3 is CASSRGFSGTDTQYF. The CDR3 DNA sequence: TGTGCCAGCAGCAGAGGGTTTAGCGGCACAGATACGCAGTATTTT.

This chain uses TRBV19 with TRBJ2-7, with a possible D match to TRBD1 (6 bases). The germline CDR1 and CDR2 sequences are LNHDA and SQIVND (reference sequence). The CDR3 extends over 14 amino acids. Trimming shortened V by 5 bases and J by 5 bases, and 16 bases separated the two germline ends. CDR3 loop: CASSPTGPGDEQYF. CDR3 coding DNA: TGTGCCAGTAGTCCGACAGGACCGGGCGACGAGCAGTACTTC.

The CDR3: CASSLTSFGEQFF. As DNA, the CDR3 is TGTGCCAGCAGTCTTACTAGCTTCGGTGAGCAGTTCTTC. V and J are TRBV2 and TRBJ2-1; D might be TRBD2 (6 bases). In germline, CDR1 is SNHLY, CDR2 FYNNEI. Trimming left V 5 bases short and J 9 bases short, with 14 bases between. The CDR3 is 13 residues long.